This TCR beta chain derives from a study of T-cell memory formation after mild COVID-19. The TCR alpha and TCR beta cDNA libraries, bearing sample barcodes and UMIs, were generated by 5'RACE using constant-segment primers. TCRdb re-called the 5' RACE reads with MiXCR, one entry per CDR3 protein. The sample shows hundreds of thousands of distinct CDR3 sequences, roughly 15% of them seen only once. General study points: Specificity for SARS-CoV-2 was not confirmed among the second-wave clones peaking on day 37. The main location of contracting CD4+ clones was CM and EM, and that of contracting CD8+ clones was EMRA.

Looked up from germline, CDR1 is SGHAT and CDR2 is FQNNGV. This CDR3 has 15 amino acids. V gave up 5 bases and J gave up 0 bases; unmatched junction bases: 4. Comments on this clonotype: The antigen remains undetermined.

Source material: PBMCs or a T cell subset sorted from them (not recorded which). V usage is TRBV11-2 and J usage is TRBJ1-1; TRBD1 aligns across 9 bases. This receptor was obtained from a man aged 18 to 30 who had mild COVID-19 (a few samples of this study predate the infection). Cell type and time point are not known. The chain's CDR3 is CASSVYRGLNTEAFF. CDR3 nucleotide sequence: TGTGCCAGCAGCGTTTACAGGGGGCTGAACACTGAAGCTTTCTTT.